What follows are 23 T cell receptor beta chains derived from one specimen sequenced in a study of OX40 agonist ivuxolimab in advanced cancers. Libraries were prepared by immunoSEQ multiplex PCR; TCRdb keeps only in-frame clonotypes and omits some of them. The sample has some 17,000 clones; around three quarters are singletons. This material consisted of CD4+ or CD8+ T cells sorted from blood, taken in a trial of the OX40 agonist ivuxolimab. These receptors originate from an adult with an advanced solid tumor such as melanoma, head and neck, liver or kidney cancer.

The chain has TRBV27 and TRBJ1-5, with 7 nucleotides matching TRBD1. Germline CDR1 MNHEY, CDR2 SMNVEV (reference sequence). CDR3 size: 15 residues. Germline trimming cut 6 bases from V and 2 bases from J; bases unmatched to any gene: 7. The CDR3 protein is CASSSGGSGNQPQHF. The CDR3 region has the DNA TGTGCCAGCAGCTCAGGGGGGTCCGGCAATCAGCCCCAGCATTTT.

This chain connects TRBV12-5 to TRBJ2-2, with TRBD1 matching 10 bases. Trimming took 7 bases from V and 5 from J; bases not matched to a gene: 4. This CDR3 has 14 amino acids. From germline, CDR1 is LGHNT and CDR2 FRNRAP. This chain's CDR3 is CASVGTGETGELFF. The DNA of the CDR3 is TGTGCTAGTGTTGGGACAGGGGAAACCGGGGAGCTGTTTTTT.

V is TRBV27 and J is TRBJ2-7; 9 nucleotides agree with TRBD2. Germline CDR1 and CDR2: MNHEY and SMNVEV (reference sequence). This CDR3 comprises 15 residues. The V gene end was trimmed by 4 bases and the J gene end by 7 bases; junction bases not matched to a gene: 11. CDR3 DNA sequence: TGTGCCAGCAGTTACTATCCGGGCGGGAGGGGTGAGCAGTACTTC. This sequence encodes CASSYYPGGRGEQYF.

As to this clone: A junction boundary mismatches the germline segment, possibly from a read error. The V call is TRBV7-6, the J call TRBJ2-5; D is ambiguous. This CDR3 has 14 amino acids. CDR1 and CDR2 (germline): SGHVS, FNYEAQ. The CDR3 DNA reads TGTGCTAGCAGCTCAATTACAGATCAAGAGACCCAGTACTTC. As protein: CASSSITDQETQYF.

This clone has a handful of counts. The genes are TRBV19 and TRBJ1-4; D ambiguous. The CDR3 is made up of 15 amino acids. The germline V and J ends were trimmed by 3 bases and 0 bases, with 8 bases remaining between them. Germline assignment: CDR1 LNHDA and CDR2 SQIVND (reference sequence). CDR3 nucleotides: TGTGCCAGTAGTATCGGCGGATCAACTAATGAAAAACTGTTTTTT. This sequence encodes CASSIGGSTNEKLFF.

The chain has TRBV10-2 and TRBJ2-7; D call uncertain. The CDR3 sequence is 14 residues long. Trimming cost V 2 bases and J 0 bases, with 8 bases left between them. The germline V gene encodes CDR1 WSHSY and CDR2 SAAADI. The CDR3 bases are TGCGCCAGCAGTGAGAAAGAAGCCTCCTACGAGCAGTACTTC. Translating it yields CASSEKEASYEQYF.

The chain links TRBV7-3 to TRBJ2-5; no clear D. The ends were cut back, 3 bases at V and 9 bases at J, with 17 bases in the middle. This CDR3 comprises 14 residues. The germline gives CDR1 SGHTA, CDR2 FQGTGA. CDR3 residues: CASSFPRPYVAQYF. The CDR3 bases are TGTGCCAGCAGCTTTCCCAGGCCCTACGTGGCCCAGTACTTC.

This chain links TRBV11-2 with TRBJ2-5; 8 nucleotides match TRBD2. V shed 1 base and J 5 bases; nucleotides not matched to a gene: 6. This CDR3 spans 15 amino acids. Germline V lookup: CDR1 SGHAT, CDR2 FQNNGV. The CDR3 DNA is TGTGCCAGCAGCTTAGTCGGGGGGGCTCTGGAGACCCAGTACTTC. This sequence encodes CASSLVGGALETQYF.

The rearrangement uses TRBV5-1 and TRBJ2-2, with TRBD2 as a possible D gene (6 bases). This CDR3 is 14 amino acids long. Trimming took 2 bases from V and 4 from J, leaving 9 bases between them. CDR1 and CDR2 (germline): SGHRS, YFSETQ. The CDR3 nucleotides are TGCGCCAGCAGCTTTTGGGGGGTCACCGGGGAGCTGTTTTTT. It encodes CASSFWGVTGELFF. The full variable domain, with the rest looked up from reference TRBV5-1 and TRBJ2-2, is KAGVTQTPRYLIKTRGQQVTLSCSPISGHRSVSWYQQTPGQGLQFLFEYFSETQRNKGNFPGRFSGRQFSNSRSEMNVSTLELGDSALYLCASSFWGVTGELFFGEGSRLTVL.

The chain combines TRBV27 with TRBJ2-7; 8 nucleotides agree with TRBD1. V shed 4 bases, J shed 2 bases, and the junction held 1 base outside the gene matches. Germline-derived CDR1 and CDR2 are MNHEY and SMNVEV (reference sequence). The CDR3 length is 13 residues. The DNA of the CDR3 is TGTGCCAGCAGTTCGGACAGGGCCTACGAGCAGTACTTC. Protein: CASSSDRAYEQYF.

This clone is a singleton in its sample. The chain is built from TRBV4-1 and TRBJ2-1; no clear D gene. Trimming cost V 0 bases and J 0 bases, with 12 bases left between them. Germline V CDR1 and CDR2: MGHRA, YSYEKL. This CDR3 comprises 17 residues. The CDR3 nucleotides are TGCGCCAGCAGCCAAGAAGGTTACACGAGCTCCTACAATGAGCAGTTCTTC. Protein sequence: CASSQEGYTSSYNEQFF.

This clone was seen only once. The chain couples TRBV7-2 to TRBJ2-7; no reliable D call. Trimming took off 5 bases at V and 3 bases at J, with 14 bases between the two ends. The CDR3 loop spans 14 amino acids. The germline gives CDR1 SGHTA, CDR2 FQGNSA. The CDR3 nucleotides read TGTGCCAGCAGCCTCGACGTGTCCAACTACGAGCAGTACTTC. It translates to CASSLDVSNYEQYF. Combining the CDR3 with reference TRBV7-2 and TRBJ2-7 gives the whole variable domain GAGVSQSPSNKVTEKGKDVELRCDPISGHTALYWYRQSLGQGLEFLIYFQGNSAPDKSGLPSDRFSAERTGGSVSTLTIQRTQQEDSAVYLCASSLDVSNYEQYFGPGTRLTVT.

The V call is TRBV7-9, the J call TRBJ2-5; D might be TRBD2 (6 bases). Germline V gene data show CDR1 as SEHNR and CDR2 as FQNEAQ (reference sequence). CDR3 size: 18 residues. Deletions cut 0 bases from V and 5 bases from J, with 22 bases between. CDR3 sequence reads: CASSLAHRDAGRWETQYF. The CDR3 DNA reads TGTGCCAGCAGCTTAGCGCACCGGGATGCAGGGAGGTGGGAGACCCAGTACTTC.

This chain links TRBV9 with TRBJ2-7; 9 nucleotides line up with TRBD2. With 3 bases clipped from V and 2 bases from J, the junction kept 3 bases outside the gene matches. CDR3 length: 14 amino acids. The germline V gene has CDR1 SGDLS and CDR2 YYNGEE. The CDR3 loop is CASSEGGGAYEQYF. The CDR3 DNA follows: TGTGCCAGCAGCGAAGGCGGGGGGGCCTACGAGCAGTACTTC.

This clone was seen once. The genes are TRBV5-1 and TRBJ2-1; the D gene is possibly TRBD2 (6 bases). Trimming took off 2 bases at V and 7 bases at J, with 16 bases between the two ends. The CDR3 sequence is 15 residues long. Looked up from germline, CDR1 is SGHRS and CDR2 is YFSETQ. This CDR3 reads CASSFGEAHTNEQFF. In DNA, the CDR3 is TGCGCCAGCAGCTTCGGGGAGGCACACACGAATGAGCAGTTCTTC.

This clone was observed a handful of times. Written as DNA, the CDR3 is TGTGCCTGGAGTCGGTTAAGCAATCAGCCCCAGCATTTT. This translates into CAWSRLSNQPQHF. The chain is built from TRBV30 and TRBJ1-5; D is unresolved. CDR1 GTSNPN and CDR2 SVGIG come from the germline V gene (reference sequence). Trimming stripped 2 bases from V and 1 base from J, with 6 bases between. This CDR3 region has 13 residues.

Written as DNA, the CDR3 is TGTGCCAGCAGCCCCGTCATCTCGGGCACAGATACGCAGTATTTT. It yields the protein CASSPVISGTDTQYF. This chain connects TRBV11-2 to TRBJ2-3, with D hard to call. V lost 5 bases and J lost 1, with 13 bases in between. The CDR3 length is 15 residues. Germline V gives CDR1 SGHAT, CDR2 FQNNGV.

The rearrangement links TRBV5-6 to TRBJ2-1; TRBD2 matches at 7 bases. The germline gives CDR1 SGHDT, CDR2 YYEEEE. This CDR3 contains 15 residues. Germline trimming cut 3 bases from V and 2 bases from J; bases unmatched to any gene: 5. The CDR3 is CASSSTGGPYNEQFF. CDR3 coding DNA: TGTGCCAGCAGCTCCACGGGGGGTCCCTACAATGAGCAGTTCTTC.

This clone has just one count. The chain recombines TRBV4-1 with TRBJ2-1; the match to TRBD2 covers 12 bases. The CDR3 consists of 15 residues. With 3 bases clipped from V and 7 bases from J, the junction kept 4 bases outside the gene matches. Germline CDR1 and CDR2: MGHRA and YSYEKL. Here the CDR3 DNA reads TGCGCCAGCAGCCAGACTAGCGGGAGTGGAAATGAGCAGTTCTTC. Protein product: CASSQTSGSGNEQFF.

V gene TRBV4-1 combines with J gene TRBJ2-7, with D unresolved. Trimming removed 0 bases from V and 3 bases from J, with 6 bases in between. The V gene's germline CDR1 is MGHRA and CDR2 YSYEKL. There are 13 residues in the CDR3. DNA of the CDR3: TGCGCCAGCAGCCAAGATCGACGCTACGAGCAGTACTTC. Its protein is CASSQDRRYEQYF.

The chain recombines TRBV9 with TRBJ2-1; D may be TRBD2 (6 bases). The CDR3 loop spans 16 amino acids. The V end was cut by 0 bases, the J end by 4 bases, with 14 bases between. Per germline, CDR1 SGDLS and CDR2 YYNGEE. CDR3 sequence: CASSVDDGSRYNEQFF. CDR3 DNA: TGTGCCAGCAGCGTAGATGACGGGAGTAGGTACAATGAGCAGTTCTTC.

The chain combines TRBV29-1 with TRBJ1-2; D is unresolved. V was trimmed by 7 bases and J by 3 bases, leaving 21 bases between them. CDR1 is SQVTM, CDR2 ANQGSEA, per germline. This CDR3 is 15 amino acids long. The DNA for the CDR3 is TGCAGCGCCGAGAGGGCTCCTCCGAGAGACTATGGCTACACCTTC. Its protein product is CSAERAPPRDYGYTF.

The chain couples TRBV30 to TRBJ1-2; the D gene is possibly TRBD1 (5 bases). In germline, CDR1 is GTSNPN, CDR2 SVGIG (reference sequence). Between the trimmed V and J ends, which lost 0 bases and 6 bases, there was a span of 14 bases. The CDR3 contains 14 residues. In DNA, the CDR3 is TGTGCCTGGAGTGTACTTGGGGGTGCGAATGGCTACACCTTC. It encodes CAWSVLGGANGYTF.